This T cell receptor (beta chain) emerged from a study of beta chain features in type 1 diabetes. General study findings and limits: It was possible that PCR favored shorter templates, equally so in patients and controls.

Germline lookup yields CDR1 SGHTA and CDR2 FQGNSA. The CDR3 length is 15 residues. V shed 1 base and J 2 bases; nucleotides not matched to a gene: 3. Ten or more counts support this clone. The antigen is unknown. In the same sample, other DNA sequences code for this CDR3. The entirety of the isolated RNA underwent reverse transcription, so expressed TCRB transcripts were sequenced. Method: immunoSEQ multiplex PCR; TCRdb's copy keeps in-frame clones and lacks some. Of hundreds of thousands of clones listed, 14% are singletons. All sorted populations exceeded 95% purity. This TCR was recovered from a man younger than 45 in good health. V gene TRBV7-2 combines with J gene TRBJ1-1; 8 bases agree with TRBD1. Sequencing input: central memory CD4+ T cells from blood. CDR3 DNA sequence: TGTGCCAGCAGCTTAGGGGACAGGCGTAACACTGAAGCTTTCTTT. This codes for CASSLGDRRNTEAFF.